The TCR beta chain under discussion was sequenced for a study of sequential checkpoint blockade in melanoma. Study overall: Both treatment sequences were followed by maintenance nivolumab. Over 20 patients had matched tumor biopsies before treatment and at week 13 after nivolumab or ipilimumab alone. TCRbeta immunosequencing was performed on DNA from roughly 90 pretreatment melanoma tumor samples.

Study-wide findings and caveats: Patients with week-13 increases in T-cell fraction and clonality benefited about 30 times more often.

The V gene's germline CDR1 is KGHSH and CDR2 LQKENI. Between the trimmed V and J ends, which lost 0 bases and 2 bases, there was a span of 11 bases. CDR3 length: 16 residues. This sample's treatment: randomized to nivolumab then ipilimumab (arm A) or the reverse (arm B). Clones were read by immunoSEQ multiplex PCR, and TCRdb kept only the in-frame ones, dropping some. Among roughly 13,000 clones, around 20% were seen once, and the ten largest hold about 7%. Comments on this clone: No antigen is known for it.

This receptor was taken from a human donor with melanoma. Sequencing was performed on tumor tissue (inferred from file names), taken from a patient given nivolumab and ipilimumab in sequence. The chain carries TRBV18 and TRBJ1-5; D is perhaps TRBD1 (5 bases). CDR3 sequence (DNA): TGTGCCAGCTCACCACCGGGGCAGGGTGGCAATCAGCCCCAGCATTTT. Translation: CASSPPGQGGNQPQHF. Together with reference TRBV18 and TRBJ1-5, the CDR3 gives the full variable domain: NAGVMQNPRHLVRRRGQEARLRCSPMKGHSHVYWYRQLPEEGLKFMVYLQKENIIDESGMPKERFSAEFPKEGPSILRIQQVVRGDSAAYFCASSPPGQGGNQPQHFGDGTRLSIL.